The present T cell receptor (beta chain) was sequenced within a study of shared clonotypes between healthy human individuals. As processed by the authors: In the immunoSEQ data, sequences were junction-only and lacked quality scores, so filtering differed. The assay was immunoSEQ multiplex PCR, and TCRdb's table has in-frame clones only and misses some. V and J calls and clone size are given by that table; D and trimming were obtained from the DNA. The sample shows some 2,500,000 clones, under 95% of them seen only once. Donors included only healthy HIV-negative adults lacking recent acute infections or vaccinations. V was cut by 2 bases and J by 7 bases, with 11 bases left in between. The CDR3 is made up of 14 amino acids. Looked up from germline, CDR1 is SGHDN and CDR2 is FVKESK. Study results and limitations: Apart from blood, nothing was sampled; tissue repertoires likely differ. Naive subsets generally exceeded memory subsets in estimated richness.

As concerns this clone: Its antigen remains unknown.

The chain has TRBV14 and TRBJ2-2, with D unclear. Sequencing was done on a sample of naive CD4+ T cells from PBMCs. This sample's subset: CD45RA+ positively selected. This clonotype originated in a man younger than 35 in good health. Some clones in this sample may be carry-over from other donors' samples. This CDR3 is CASSQIVSGGELFF. In DNA, the CDR3 is TGTGCCAGCAGCCAAATAGTCTCAGGCGGGGAGCTGTTTTTT. Filled out from reference TRBV14 and TRBJ2-2, the complete variable domain reads EAGVTQFPSHSVIEKGQTVTLRCDPISGHDNLYWYRRVMGKEIKFLLHFVKESKQDESGMPNNRFLAERTGGTYSTLKVQPAELEDSGVYFCASSQIVSGGELFFGEGSRLTVL.